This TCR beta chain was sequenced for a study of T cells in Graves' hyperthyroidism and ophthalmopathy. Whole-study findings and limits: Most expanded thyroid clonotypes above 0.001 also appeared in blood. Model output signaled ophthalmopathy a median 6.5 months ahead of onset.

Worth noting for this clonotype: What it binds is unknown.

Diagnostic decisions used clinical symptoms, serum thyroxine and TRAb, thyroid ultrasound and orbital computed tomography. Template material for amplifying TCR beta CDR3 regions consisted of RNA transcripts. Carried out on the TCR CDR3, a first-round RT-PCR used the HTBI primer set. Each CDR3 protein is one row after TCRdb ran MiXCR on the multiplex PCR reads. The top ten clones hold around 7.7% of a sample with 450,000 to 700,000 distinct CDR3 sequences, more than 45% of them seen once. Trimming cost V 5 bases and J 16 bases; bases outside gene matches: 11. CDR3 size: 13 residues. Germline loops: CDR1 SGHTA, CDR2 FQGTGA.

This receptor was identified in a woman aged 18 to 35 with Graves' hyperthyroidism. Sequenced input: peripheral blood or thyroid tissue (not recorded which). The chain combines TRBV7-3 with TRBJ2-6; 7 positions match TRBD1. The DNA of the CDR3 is TGTGCCAGCAGCGCAACAGGGGCAGAACTTCTGACTTTC. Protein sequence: CASSATGAELLTF.